This T cell receptor beta chain comes out of a study of blood T cell repertoires in COVID-19. On the study more broadly: There were acute and convalescent COVID-19 samples, and they came from the United States, Italy and Spain. Nucleic acid was either cDNA or gDNA, and it came from T cells, B-cell-depleted T cells, or PBMCs.

Per the authors' pipeline: Cell counts per sample came from amplifying reference gene primers. This table comes from immunoSEQ multiplex PCR, and its TCRdb copy is limited to in-frame clones, with some not included. Clonal size and the V and J genes are those of that table, whereas D and trimming came from the DNA. The sample lists 450,000 to 500,000 clones, 70% to 90% occurring once. The ends lost 6 bases at V and 7 bases at J; junction bases unmatched: 9. The CDR3 length is 14 residues. From germline, CDR1 is GTSNPN and CDR2 SVGIG (reference sequence). Sequenced input: peripheral blood. The TCR originated in a human donor in a cohort sampled during active COVID-19. The chain links TRBV30 to TRBJ1-4; 9 bases are shared with TRBD1. CDR3 DNA sequence: TGTGCCTGCCAAAAACAGGGGGCAGGTGAAAAACTGTTTTTT. Its translation: CACQKQGAGEKLFF.